The T cell receptor (beta chain) under discussion was sequenced for a study of cytomegalovirus exposure and HLA in healthy donors. The study's findings and limits: The investigators catalogued 160 or so TCR beta chains as cytomegalovirus-associated.

The CDR3 length is 14 residues. Trimming removed 6 bases at V and 4 bases at J, with 15 bases between. CDR1 and CDR2 from the germline V gene are MNHNS and SASEGT. As concerns this clone: Its antigen is unknown.

Vbeta (60) and Jbeta (13) primers were used in the PCR. Assay: immunoSEQ multiplex PCR; the TCRdb copy retains only in-frame clones and omits some. In the table there are about 120,000 clones, over 60% of which are singletons. This chain uses TRBV6-1 with TRBJ1-1; D is uncertain. This sequence originates from a woman aged 40 to 55 in good health and CMV-seropositive. Sample: PBMCs. CDR3 region: CASSAFSTGTEAFF. The CDR3 coding sequence is TGTGCCAGCAGCGCCTTTTCGACGGGCACTGAAGCTTTCTTT.